This T cell receptor (beta chain) was obtained from a study of read filtering for tumor transcriptome and immune sequencing. This clonotype was seen ten or more times. The CDR3 is made up of 13 amino acids. V was clipped by 7 bases and J by 4 bases; unmatched bases: 6. Germline V lookup: CDR1 MDHEN, CDR2 SYDVKM. From 300 to 450 ng of RNA, a library with molecular barcoded alpha/delta and beta/gamma adaptors was made. Each CDR3 protein gets one entry after TCRdb re-called the reads with MiXCR. The data contain 40,000 or so distinct CDR3 sequences, 13% to 15% of them seen just once; the ten biggest clones take up around 20%.

This clonotype originated in a donor at least 40 years old with multiple myeloma. Material: a population of CD138-negative cells sorted from bone marrow. The genes are TRBV28 and TRBJ2-7, with 8 bases that match TRBD1. DNA of the CDR3: TGTGCCAGCACCCGGACAGGGAGGTACGAGCAGTACTTC. It yields the protein CASTRTGRYEQYF.